The 30 T cell receptor beta chains reported below all come from one sample, sequenced in a study of CD8+ T cells in alopecia areata. Extracted RNA was reverse transcribed into cDNA, the sequencing template. Sequencing used immunoSEQ multiplex PCR; TCRdb keeps in-frame clones, though not all of them. The data hold roughly 120,000 clones, with more than 30% observed a single time. Material for sequencing was CD4+ T cells sorted from blood. The source of these receptors is a human donor with alopecia areata.

V is TRBV15 and J is TRBJ1-2, with D hard to call. V lost 2 bases and J 3 bases, leaving 4 bases between the germline ends. The CDR3 is 12 residues long. From germline, CDR1 is LNHNV and CDR2 YYDKDF (reference sequence). CDR3 protein: CATSRQDYGYTF. The DNA of the CDR3 is TGTGCCACCAGCAGACAGGACTATGGCTACACCTTC. Full variable domain (missing parts from reference TRBV15 and TRBJ1-2): DAMVIQNPRYQVTQFGKPVTLSCSQTLNHNVMYWYQQKSSQAPKLLFHYYDKDFNNEADTPDNFQSRRPNTSFCFLDIRSPGLGDTAMYLCATSRQDYGYTFGSGTRLTVV.

A single count supports this clone. The chain is built from TRBV7-3 and TRBJ2-5; D uncertain. Germline CDR1 reads SGHTA; CDR2 reads FQGTGA. This CDR3 has 13 amino acids. V dropped 3 bases and J dropped 5 bases, with 10 bases sitting between them. CDR3 protein: CASSFTHRETQYF. The CDR3, as DNA: TGTGCCAGCAGCTTTACTCATCGGGAGACCCAGTACTTC.

The genes are TRBV5-1 and TRBJ2-3; no definite D call. V was trimmed by 4 bases and J by 6 bases, leaving 12 bases between them. There are 13 residues in the CDR3. Germline V gene sequence: CDR1 SGHRS, CDR2 YFSETQ. This CDR3 reads CASSPQNEDTQYF. CDR3 sequence (DNA): TGCGCCAGCAGCCCCCAAAATGAGGATACGCAGTATTTT.

This clone has a handful of counts. This chain joins TRBV29-1 and TRBJ2-7; D perhaps matches TRBD2 (6 bases). Germline CDR1 reads SQVTM; CDR2 reads ANQGSEA. Trimming took 5 bases from V and 6 from J, leaving 14 bases between them. This CDR3 spans 12 amino acids. DNA of the CDR3: TGCAGCGTTACAGCGGGTACGTTCGAGCAGTACTTC. Protein sequence: CSVTAGTFEQYF.

This clone occurred a few times. V is TRBV29-1 and J is TRBJ2-7, with 8 bases lining up with TRBD2. This CDR3 spans 14 amino acids. J was trimmed by 3 bases and V by 5 bases; bases with no gene match: 9. Germline V lookup: CDR1 SQVTM, CDR2 ANQGSEA. In DNA form, the CDR3 reads TGCAGCGTTAGCGCTCTCGCGGGAGGCTACGAGCAGTACTTC. Protein sequence: CSVSALAGGYEQYF.

This clone turned up a few times. The chain recombines TRBV29-1 with TRBJ2-3; TRBD1 matches 7 bases. The CDR3 runs 14 residues. CDR1 is SQVTM, CDR2 ANQGSEA, per germline. The CDR3 here is CSGDSGSSTDTQYF. In nucleotides, the CDR3 is TGCAGTGGGGACAGCGGTTCTAGCACAGATACGCAGTATTTT.

The chain employs TRBV6-1 and TRBJ1-5; 7 bases match TRBD1. V was pared by 6 bases and J by 2 bases, with 7 bases of the junction left unmatched. From germline, CDR1 is MNHNS and CDR2 SASEGT. This CDR3 comprises 15 residues. CDR3 sequence (DNA): TGTGCCAGCAGAGGACAGGCGGGGGGCAATCAGCCCCAGCATTTT. This codes for CASRGQAGGNQPQHF.

This clone was detected only a few times. The chain employs TRBV5-4 and TRBJ2-1; 14 nucleotides align to TRBD2. Germline loops: CDR1 SGHNT, CDR2 YYREEE (reference sequence). The J segment lost 4 bases and the V segment lost 1 base, leaving 7 bases of the junction unmatched. CDR3 length: 18 amino acids. The CDR3 loop reads CASSLLAGLAGGYNEQFF. CDR3 coding DNA: TGTGCCAGCAGCTTGTTAGCAGGACTAGCGGGGGGTTACAATGAGCAGTTCTTC.

This chain connects TRBV30 to TRBJ2-7; the D is unclear. Germline CDR1 GTSNPN, CDR2 SVGIG (reference sequence). The ends were cut back, 0 bases at V and 0 bases at J, with 9 bases in the middle. The length of the CDR3 is 14 residues. This CDR3 reads CAWSVTKFSYEQYF. Written as DNA, the CDR3 is TGTGCCTGGAGTGTAACGAAGTTCTCCTACGAGCAGTACTTC.

This clone was found a few times. V and J are TRBV10-3 and TRBJ2-3; D is perhaps TRBD2 (6 bases). Per the germline V gene, CDR1 is ENHRY and CDR2 is SYGVKD. The CDR3 spans 11 residues. The CDR3 loop reads CTAGSTDTQYF. The CDR3 DNA follows: TGTACGGCGGGGAGCACAGATACGCAGTATTTT.

This clone was recorded a few times. The genes are TRBV18 and TRBJ2-2; 8 bases fit TRBD1. The CDR3 covers 15 residues. The ends lost 0 bases at V and 3 bases at J; junction bases unmatched: 0. Germline V CDR1 and CDR2: KGHSH, LQKENI. DNA of the CDR3: TGTGCCAGCTCACCACCGGGACAGGACACCGGGGAGCTGTTTTTT. Translated, it gives CASSPPGQDTGELFF.

The V call is TRBV7-2, the J call TRBJ2-5; D could derive from TRBD1 or TRBD2 (5 bases each). The CDR3 totals 16 residues. Trimming took 5 bases from V and 7 from J, leaving 23 bases between them. Germline loops: CDR1 SGHTA, CDR2 FQGNSA. In DNA, the CDR3 is TGTGCCAGCAGCCCAACAGGACCGACCGCCCGGGGGACCCAGTACTTC. It encodes CASSPTGPTARGTQYF.

This clone appeared once. The chain recombines TRBV30 with TRBJ2-2; D gene unclear. V dropped 8 bases and J dropped 2 bases, with 6 bases sitting between them. The CDR3 totals 11 residues. Germline values: CDR1 GTSNPN, CDR2 SVGIG (reference sequence). The CDR3 protein is CAGYNTGELFF. CDR3 nucleotides: TGTGCCGGGTACAACACCGGGGAGCTGTTTTTT.

The J gene is TRBJ1-2, the V gene TRBV5-1, with D tentatively TRBD1 (5 bases). Germline assignment: CDR1 SGHRS and CDR2 YFSETQ. The CDR3 spans 14 residues. V lost 2 bases, J lost 0 bases, and 8 bases lay in between. CDR3 sequence reads: CASSFTGTNYGYTF. In DNA form, the CDR3 reads TGCGCCAGCAGCTTCACAGGAACTAACTATGGCTACACCTTC.

The V gene is TRBV27, the J gene TRBJ2-1; D is perhaps TRBD2 (6 bases). The V gene lost 7 bases and the J gene lost 6 bases, with 13 bases spanning the gap. Germline V gene sequence: CDR1 MNHEY, CDR2 SMNVEV (reference sequence). The CDR3 runs to 13 residues. CDR3 residues: CASTRGTGNEQFF. The CDR3 DNA follows: TGTGCCAGCACCCGGGGGACGGGCAATGAGCAGTTCTTC.

The sample holds a few counts of this clone. This chain joins TRBV7-9 and TRBJ2-2; D gene unclear. The germline V gene has CDR1 SEHNR and CDR2 FQNEAQ (reference sequence). The V end lost 0 bases, the J end lost 7 bases, and 6 bases lay between the germline ends. The CDR3 has 13 residues. CDR3 DNA: TGTGCCAGCAGCTTAGCGGCTGGCGGGGAGCTGTTTTTT. Amino acids: CASSLAAGGELFF.

The J gene is TRBJ1-1, the V gene TRBV18; D may be TRBD1 (6 bases). The CDR3 sequence is 14 residues long. From germline, CDR1 is KGHSH and CDR2 LQKENI. Trimming pared 3 bases from V and 1 base from J, leaving 9 bases between. The CDR3 reads CASSPLQGNTEAFF. The CDR3 nucleotides are TGTGCCAGCTCACCCCTACAGGGGAACACTGAAGCTTTCTTT.

This clone was seen more than once but under ten times. J is TRBJ1-4 and V is TRBV29-1; D is unclear. Germline values: CDR1 SQVTM, CDR2 ANQGSEA. The CDR3 has 12 residues. Between the trimmed V and J ends, which lost 0 bases and 14 bases, there was a span of 13 bases. CDR3 nucleotides: TGCAGCGTTGAAGACAGTTACAGCATGCTGTTTTTT. This sequence encodes CSVEDSYSMLFF.

The genes are TRBV7-3 and TRBJ2-5; 7 bases align to TRBD1. The CDR3 sequence is 13 residues long. The germline V gene has CDR1 SGHTA and CDR2 FQGTGA. The trim removed 4 bases at V and 4 bases at J, leaving 3 bases unmatched. The CDR3 here is CASSSGQIETQYF. The CDR3 region has the DNA TGTGCCAGCAGCTCGGGACAGATAGAGACCCAGTACTTC.

This clone was seen more than once but under ten times. This chain connects TRBV14 to TRBJ2-5; 9 bases match TRBD1. Germline V gene data show CDR1 as SGHDN and CDR2 as FVKESK. The junction had 8 bases not matched to a gene; V was cut back by 0 bases and J by 0 bases. This CDR3 spans 18 amino acids. CDR3 residues: CASSQESPGTGYQETQYF. The CDR3 region has the DNA TGTGCCAGCAGCCAAGAGTCACCCGGGACAGGGTACCAAGAGACCCAGTACTTC.

The V gene is TRBV30, the J gene TRBJ1-1; 7 bases fit TRBD1. With 3 bases clipped from V and 11 bases from J, the junction kept 6 bases outside the gene matches. Per germline, CDR1 GTSNPN and CDR2 SVGIG (reference sequence). The CDR3 extends over 11 amino acids. The CDR3 here is CAWSEGASAFF. The DNA for the CDR3 is TGTGCCTGGAGCGAGGGGGCAAGCGCTTTCTTT.

The chain links TRBV4-2 to TRBJ2-3; no clear D. V was pared by 0 bases and J by 3 bases, with 10 bases between. The CDR3 has 15 amino acids. CDR1 and CDR2 (germline): LGHNA, YNFKEQ. CDR3 DNA sequence: TGTGCCAGCAGCCAAGAACCCCACTCGACAGATACGCAGTATTTT. Protein sequence: CASSQEPHSTDTQYF.

This clone was counted only a few times. The chain recombines TRBV7-2 with TRBJ2-3; D gene ambiguous. The CDR3 spans 15 residues. Deletions cut 2 bases from V and 1 base from J, with 10 bases between. Germline V gene sequence: CDR1 SGHTA, CDR2 FQGNSA. The CDR3 region has the DNA TGTGCCAGCAGCTTACCAACATCGGGCACAGATACGCAGTATTTT. Its translation: CASSLPTSGTDTQYF.

The rearrangement uses TRBV30 and TRBJ1-3; 7 bases are a match to TRBD1. The V gene's germline CDR1 is GTSNPN and CDR2 SVGIG (reference sequence). Trimming cost V 2 bases and J 4 bases; bases outside gene matches: 2. The CDR3 contains 13 residues. CDR3: CAWSTGAGNTIYF. The CDR3, as DNA: TGTGCCTGGAGTACAGGGGCCGGAAACACCATATATTTT.

The J gene is TRBJ2-3, the V gene TRBV28; D is uncertain. The CDR3 runs to 12 residues. With 6 bases removed from V and 0 bases from J, the gap between germline ends came to 4 bases. Looked up from germline, CDR1 is MDHEN and CDR2 is SYDVKM. CDR3 in amino acids: CASRRSTDTQYF. The CDR3 DNA is TGTGCCAGCAGACGGAGCACAGATACGCAGTATTTT.

The chain links TRBV20-1 to TRBJ1-2, with D unclear. The CDR3 runs 11 residues. V was clipped by 6 bases and J by 3 bases, with 8 bases between them. Germline CDR1 and CDR2: DFQATT and SNEGSKA (reference sequence). The CDR3 loop reads CSADGYYGYTF. The CDR3 coding sequence is TGCAGTGCCGACGGATACTATGGCTACACCTTC.

This chain uses TRBV5-4 with TRBJ2-2; possibly TRBD1 or TRBD2 for D (6 bases each). The ends were cut back, 4 bases at V and 1 base at J, with 14 bases in the middle. CDR1 is SGHNT, CDR2 YYREEE, per germline (reference sequence). The CDR3 covers 16 residues. The CDR3 DNA follows: TGTGCCAGCAGCCCACTGGGGGGCCGGAACACCGGGGAGCTGTTTTTT. Protein product: CASSPLGGRNTGELFF.

This clone has more than one count but fewer than ten. The chain carries TRBV7-9 and TRBJ1-1; no firm D call. This CDR3 spans 16 amino acids. Trimming left V 3 bases short and J 2 bases short, with 16 bases between. In germline, CDR1 is SEHNR, CDR2 FQNEAQ (reference sequence). The CDR3 region has the DNA TGTGCCAGCAGCTTGCAGGCCGGGCCCCACAACACTGAAGCTTTCTTT. Translated: CASSLQAGPHNTEAFF.

The J gene is TRBJ1-5, the V gene TRBV7-2; D might be TRBD1 (6 bases). V lost 1 base, J lost 4 bases, and 17 bases lay in between. The CDR3 extends over 17 amino acids. Germline V gene sequence: CDR1 SGHTA, CDR2 FQGNSA. The CDR3 DNA reads TGTGCCAGCAGCTTAGGCCCCCACAGGGCTCCGAATCAGCCCCAGCATTTT. Its translation is CASSLGPHRAPNQPQHF.

This clone turned up a few times. The chain employs TRBV29-1 and TRBJ2-4, with D perhaps TRBD1 or TRBD2 (5 bases each). Germline CDR1 is SQVTM and CDR2 is ANQGSEA. Trimming took off 6 bases at V and 5 bases at J, with 11 bases between the two ends. This CDR3 has 12 residues. The chain's CDR3 is CSVAGTQNIQYF. CDR3 DNA: TGCAGCGTGGCTGGGACCCAAAACATTCAGTACTTC.